The clone carrying this T cell receptor (beta chain) is categorized as medium-sized (0.01 to 0.1%). The CDR3 loop spans 17 amino acids. The V gene's germline CDR1 is LGHNA and CDR2 YNFKEQ. V lost 4 bases and J 2 bases, leaving 19 bases between the germline ends. TCRdb reprocessed the 5' RACE reads via MiXCR and lists one record per CDR3 protein. The repertoire holds approximately 24,000 distinct CDR3 sequences, with about 5.5% as singletons. The data stem from a study of T cells after yellow fever vaccination. Study-level background: It was with CD3, CD45RA, CCR7 and CD95 that the EM, EMRA, CM and Tscm memory subsets were sorted. Findings and caveats of the study: The study noted that FACS-sorted repertoires could contain abundant clonotypes contaminating from the bulk population. Most clones from primary vaccination resurfaced after the booster (around 97% CD4, around 90% CD8).

The chain combines TRBV4-2 with TRBJ2-3; D is possibly TRBD2 (6 bases). Sequencing used PBMCs, either bulk or a sorted T-cell subset (CD4+, CD8+, memory, or dextramer-sorted; not recorded which), obtained 15 days after the yellow fever booster vaccination. This receptor was identified in a man aged 30 to 45 who received the YFV17D yellow fever vaccine. This CDR3 is CASSPVAPLADTDTQYF. CDR3 sequence (DNA): TGTGCCAGCAGCCCCGTTGCGCCTTTAGCGGACACAGATACGCAGTATTTT.